The entry that follows covers one T cell receptor (beta chain) sequence. Its specificity is not known. This specimen comes from a study of cytomegalovirus exposure and HLA in healthy donors. The table came from immunoSEQ multiplex PCR; TCRdb's copy has only in-frame clones and leaves some out. The sample has roughly 220,000 clones; about nine tenths are singletons. Overall study results and limits: High sensitivity and specificity were reportedly achieved when the classifier diagnosed cytomegalovirus status. The TCR clusters that emerged in the first cohort tended, a later analysis found, to co-occur in the 120 or so validation repertoires. TCR sequences were mostly rare, though some public TCRs occurred in many donors.

Germline loops: CDR1 ENHRY, CDR2 SYGVKD. The ends lost 3 bases at V and 1 base at J; junction bases unmatched: 3. This CDR3 is built from 14 residues. The source material was PBMCs. The sequence came from a young woman in good health and CMV-seronegative. The chain recombines TRBV10-3 with TRBJ2-7, with TRBD1 matching 7 bases. Written as DNA, the CDR3 is TGTGCCATCAGTGATCCCAGGGGGTCCTACGAGCAGTACTTC. It encodes CAISDPRGSYEQYF.